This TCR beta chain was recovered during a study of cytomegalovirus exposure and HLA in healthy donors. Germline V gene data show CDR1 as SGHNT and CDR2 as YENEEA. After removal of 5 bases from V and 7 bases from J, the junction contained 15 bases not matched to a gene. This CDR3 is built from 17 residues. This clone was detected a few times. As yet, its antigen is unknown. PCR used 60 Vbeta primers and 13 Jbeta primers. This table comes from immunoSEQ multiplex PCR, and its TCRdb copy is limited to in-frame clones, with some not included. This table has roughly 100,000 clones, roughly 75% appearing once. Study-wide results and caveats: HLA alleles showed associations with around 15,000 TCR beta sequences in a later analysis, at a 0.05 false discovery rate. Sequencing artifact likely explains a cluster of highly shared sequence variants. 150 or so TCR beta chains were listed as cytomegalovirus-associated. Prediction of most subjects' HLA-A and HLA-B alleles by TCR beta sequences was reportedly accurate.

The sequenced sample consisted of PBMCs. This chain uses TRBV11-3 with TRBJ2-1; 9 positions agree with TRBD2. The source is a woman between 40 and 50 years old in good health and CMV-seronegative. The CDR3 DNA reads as TGTGCCAGCAGCCAAAGATATCTAGCGGGATCTGGTAATGAGCAGTTCTTC. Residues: CASSQRYLAGSGNEQFF.